This TCR beta chain comes out of a study of neurological immune-mediated disorders. The table lists this clonotype with many counts. CDR1 is DFQATT, CDR2 SNEGSKA, per germline (reference sequence). V dropped 5 bases and J dropped 2; count of bases not matched to a gene: 9. This CDR3 contains 16 residues. TCRdb called the 5' RACE reads again in MiXCR, with one record for every CDR3 protein. This table holds some 46,000 distinct CDR3 sequences, 4.5% found once. The sequencing input was PBMCs. The chain is built from TRBV20-1 and TRBJ2-3, with 11 positions matching TRBD2. The TCR originated in a woman aged 60 to 75 with multiple sclerosis. In nucleotides, the CDR3 is TGCAGTGCTGCATTGACTAGCGGGGCGATCACAGATACGCAGTATTTT. It specifies CSAALTSGAITDTQYF.